The text below deals with one T cell receptor beta chain. Its antigen is not identified. This sample was taken from a study of cytomegalovirus exposure and HLA in healthy donors. Study summary: The study placed approximately 80% of its 398 genotyped donors in the Caucasian-associated ancestry cluster. Whole-study results and caveats: The study assumed roughly uniform donor sequencing depth for presence/absence analyses. Across HLA loci, a later analysis found differing TCR association rates, with DRB1 most and HLA-C fewest. The investigators catalogued 150 to 200 TCR beta chains as cytomegalovirus-associated.

The PCR employed 60 Vbeta primers together with 13 Jbeta primers. Repertoires were generated with immunoSEQ multiplex PCR, while TCRdb's copy carries only in-frame clones and drops some. The data contain about 180,000 clones, around 81% of them singletons. CDR3 length: 13 residues. CDR1 and CDR2 (germline): MDHEN, SYDVKM. With 5 bases removed from V and 2 bases from J, the gap between germline ends came to 10 bases. The receptor's source is a woman aged 30 to 39 in good health and CMV-seronegative. Source material: PBMCs. The gene calls are TRBV28 and TRBJ2-7, with D unclear. The CDR3 here is CASSPGFAYEQYF. The DNA of the CDR3 is TGTGCCAGCAGTCCGGGTTTTGCCTACGAGCAGTACTTC.